This TCR beta chain derives from a study of a mutant IDH1 vaccine in newly diagnosed glioma. For the study at large: Treated patients, about 60% male and about 38% female, averaged roughly 40 years of age. The therapy given earlier, which was standard therapy, consisted of radiotherapy, temozolomide, or both, and most of the patients received both.

Documented time point: baseline, week 1 (first vaccination visit). Stated treatment: pre-vaccination baseline after standard-of-care therapy. Study conclusions and caveats: Vaccination elicited immune responses in 93.3% of patients. Seemingly, pseudoprogression had no relation to changes in the top peripheral T cell clonotypes.

Per the germline V gene, CDR1 is MGHRA and CDR2 is YSYEKL. The CDR3 consists of 16 residues. Trimming removed 5 bases at V and 1 base at J, with 14 bases between. Points on this clone: Its cognate antigen is unknown.

Sequenced by immunoSEQ multiplex PCR; TCRdb stores in-frame clones only, minus some. The sample records tens of thousands of clones, more than 85% being singletons. The source of this sequence is a woman in her thirties or forties with glioma. The chain joins TRBV4-1 to TRBJ2-2; D unclear. Material: PBMCs, obtained from a glioma patient treated with radiotherapy, temozolomide or both. DNA of the CDR3: TGCGCCAGCAGCTCAAGACAAAGCTTGAACACCGGGGAGCTGTTTTTT. Translated: CASSSRQSLNTGELFF.